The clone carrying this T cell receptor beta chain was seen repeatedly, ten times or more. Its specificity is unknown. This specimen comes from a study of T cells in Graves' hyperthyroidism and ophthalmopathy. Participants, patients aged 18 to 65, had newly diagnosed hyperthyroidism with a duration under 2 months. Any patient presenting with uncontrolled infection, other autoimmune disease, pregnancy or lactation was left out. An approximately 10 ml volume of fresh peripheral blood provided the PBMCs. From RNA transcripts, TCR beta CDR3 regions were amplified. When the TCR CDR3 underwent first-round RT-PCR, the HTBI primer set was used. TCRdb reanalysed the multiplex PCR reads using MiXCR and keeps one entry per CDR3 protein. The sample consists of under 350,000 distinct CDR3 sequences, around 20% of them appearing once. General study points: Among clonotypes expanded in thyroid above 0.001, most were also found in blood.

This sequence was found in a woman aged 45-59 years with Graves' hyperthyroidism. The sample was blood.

CDR3 sequence: CAWSQGALSNQPQHF. The CDR3 coding sequence is TGTGCCTGGAGTCAGGGGGCCCTCAGCAATCAGCCCCAGCATTTT. The chain carries TRBV30 and TRBJ1-5; 8 bases fit TRBD1. Losses at the gene ends were 2 bases for V and 1 base for J; bases not matched to a gene: 4. The CDR3 extends over 15 amino acids. Germline V gene data show CDR1 as GTSNPN and CDR2 as SVGIG (reference sequence).